The entry below describes one T cell receptor beta chain. The data were obtained in a study of control samples from healthy donors and cancer patients. The CDR3 runs to 14 residues. V lost 4 bases to trimming and J lost 6 bases, with 14 bases between them. The V gene's germline CDR1 is SGHNT and CDR2 YENEEA. Data came from immunoSEQ multiplex PCR; TCRdb stores just in-frame clones and leaves some out. The sample lists over 150,000 clones; 80% to 95% were seen once. Sequencing was done on a sample of blood. This sequence joins TRBV11-3 and TRBJ2-3; TRBD1 or TRBD2 may be the D gene (5 bases each). This TCR derives from a woman aged 40 to 50 in good health. CDR3 nucleotide sequence: TGTGCCAGCAGCTCAGATGGGGGTCCGGATACGCAGTATTTT. Its protein product is CASSSDGGPDTQYF.